A selection of T cell receptor beta chains follows, all from one sample in a study of beta chain features in type 1 diabetes. Sequenced by immunoSEQ multiplex PCR; TCRdb stores in-frame clones only, minus some. The sample comprises fewer than 7,500 clones, about four fifths of which are singletons, and approximately 2.1% rests with the top ten. What was sequenced was Tregs from blood. Receptors originate from a young man in good health. Both conserved end residues are part of each CDR3. Fields, in order: J gene, clone size, D gene, V gene, CDR3 protein, CDR3 DNA. The D gene is left open where the match is weak. The listing skips clone size in some rows; elsewhere it reads once, few, many or a size class.

J gene: TRBJ2-1
clone size: .
D gene: .
V gene: TRBV29-1
CDR3 protein: CSGGQLYNEQFF
CDR3 DNA: TGCAGCGGCGGACAACTATACAATGAGCAGTTCTTC

J gene: TRBJ2-7
clone size: .
D gene: .
V gene: TRBV6-6
CDR3 protein: CASSGRGRVYEQYF
CDR3 DNA: TGTGCCAGCAGCGGTCGGGGGAGAGTCTACGAGCAGTACTTC

J gene: TRBJ1-3
clone size: .
D gene: .
V gene: TRBV7-9
CDR3 protein: CASSSFTGYSGNTIYF
CDR3 DNA: TGTGCCAGCAGCTCGTTTACAGGGTACTCTGGAAACACCATATATTTT

J gene: TRBJ2-1
clone size: .
D gene: .
V gene: TRBV18
CDR3 protein: CASSYENEQFF
CDR3 DNA: TGTGCCAGCTCCTACGAGAACGAGCAGTTCTTC

J gene: TRBJ1-2
clone size: once
D gene: .
V gene: TRBV30
CDR3 protein: CAWSFGGGNGYTF
CDR3 DNA: TGTGCCTGGAGTTTTGGGGGGGGTAATGGCTACACCTTC

J gene: TRBJ2-7
clone size: .
D gene: .
V gene: TRBV4-2
CDR3 protein: CASSQDRGSYEQYF
CDR3 DNA: TGTGCCAGCAGCCAAGATCGCGGCTCCTACGAGCAGTACTTC

J gene: TRBJ1-6
clone size: .
D gene: .
V gene: TRBV5-8
CDR3 protein: CASSLLGSPLHF
CDR3 DNA: TGTGCCAGCAGCTTACTCGGTTCACCCCTCCACTTT

J gene: TRBJ1-2
clone size: .
D gene: .
V gene: TRBV7-8
CDR3 protein: CASSLGGDHGYTF
CDR3 DNA: TGTGCCAGCAGCTTAGGGGGCGATCATGGCTACACCTTC

J gene: TRBJ2-3
clone size: few
D gene: .
V gene: TRBV29-1
CDR3 protein: CSVDGEVFSITDTQYF
CDR3 DNA: TGCAGCGTTGATGGAGAGGTCTTTTCAATCACAGATACGCAGTATTTT

J gene: TRBJ2-2
clone size: .
D gene: TRBD2
V gene: TRBV7-6
CDR3 protein: CASSSPIAGAWELFF
CDR3 DNA: TGTGCCAGCAGCTCCCCTATAGCGGGGGCGTGGGAGCTGTTTTTT

J gene: TRBJ1-1
clone size: few
D gene: .
V gene: TRBV19
CDR3 protein: CASSRRDGYTEAFF
CDR3 DNA: TGTGCCAGTAGTAGGCGGGACGGTTACACTGAAGCTTTCTTT

J gene: TRBJ2-3
clone size: .
D gene: .
V gene: TRBV7-9
CDR3 protein: CASSLDYTDTQYF
CDR3 DNA: TGTGCCAGCAGCTTAGACTACACAGATACGCAGTATTTT

J gene: TRBJ1-4
clone size: .
D gene: TRBD1
V gene: TRBV7-2
CDR3 protein: CASSLGDRGGKLFF
CDR3 DNA: TGTGCCAGCAGCTTAGGGGACAGGGGAGGAAAACTGTTTTTT

J gene: TRBJ2-1
clone size: .
D gene: TRBD1
V gene: TRBV19
CDR3 protein: CASSMGQAYNEQFF
CDR3 DNA: TGTGCCAGTAGTATGGGACAGGCCTACAATGAGCAGTTCTTC

J gene: TRBJ2-5
clone size: .
D gene: TRBD2
V gene: TRBV7-2
CDR3 protein: CASSLSSSGGAETQYF
CDR3 DNA: TGTGCCAGCAGCTTAAGTTCTAGCGGGGGGGCAGAGACCCAGTACTTC

J gene: TRBJ1-4
clone size: .
D gene: .
V gene: TRBV7-2
CDR3 protein: CASSFPTATNEKLFF
CDR3 DNA: TGTGCCAGCAGTTTCCCGACAGCAACTAATGAAAAACTGTTTTTT

J gene: TRBJ1-5
clone size: once
D gene: .
V gene: TRBV23-1
CDR3 protein: CASSQLPQGYSNQPQHF
CDR3 DNA: TGCGCCAGCAGTCAATTACCCCAGGGTTATAGCAATCAGCCCCAGCATTTT

J gene: TRBJ2-2
clone size: .
D gene: .
V gene: TRBV7-8
CDR3 protein: CASSSGQINTGELFF
CDR3 DNA: TGTGCCAGCAGCTCCGGACAGATTAACACCGGGGAGCTGTTTTTT

J gene: TRBJ1-2
clone size: .
D gene: .
V gene: TRBV7-9
CDR3 protein: CASSPTFGQRTNYGYTF
CDR3 DNA: TGTGCCAGCAGCCCTACGTTCGGACAGCGAACTAACTATGGCTACACCTTC

J gene: TRBJ2-7
clone size: .
D gene: .
V gene: TRBV10-3
CDR3 protein: CAIGQLSSYEQYF
CDR3 DNA: TGTGCCATCGGACAGCTCAGCTCCTACGAGCAGTACTTC

J gene: TRBJ1-2
clone size: few
D gene: .
V gene: TRBV14
CDR3 protein: CASSQDPGDYGYTF
CDR3 DNA: TGTGCCAGCAGCCAAGATCCAGGGGACTATGGCTACACCTTC

J gene: TRBJ2-2
clone size: .
D gene: .
V gene: TRBV7-8
CDR3 protein: CASSPRMGTNTGELFF
CDR3 DNA: TGTGCCAGCAGCCCTCGTATGGGCACAAACACCGGGGAGCTGTTTTTT

J gene: TRBJ2-7
clone size: once
D gene: TRBD1
V gene: TRBV7-9
CDR3 protein: CASSFPGTGFYEQYF
CDR3 DNA: TGTGCCAGCAGTTTTCCGGGGACAGGGTTCTACGAGCAGTACTTC

J gene: TRBJ2-1
clone size: .
D gene: .
V gene: TRBV19
CDR3 protein: CASSTRGVEQFF
CDR3 DNA: TGTGCCAGTAGTACCAGGGGTGTTGAGCAGTTCTTC

J gene: TRBJ2-3
clone size: once
D gene: TRBD1
V gene: TRBV10-3
CDR3 protein: CAISAQGATDTQYF
CDR3 DNA: TGTGCCATCAGTGCCCAGGGGGCCACAGATACGCAGTATTTT

J gene: TRBJ1-4
clone size: once
D gene: TRBD1
V gene: TRBV28
CDR3 protein: CASSFRGGVFEKLFF
CDR3 DNA: TGTGCCAGCAGCTTTAGAGGGGGCGTCTTTGAAAAACTGTTTTTT

J gene: TRBJ1-5
clone size: .
D gene: .
V gene: TRBV30
CDR3 protein: CAWSPSGTGNQPQHF
CDR3 DNA: TGTGCCTGGAGTCCAAGCGGGACCGGCAATCAGCCCCAGCATTTT

J gene: TRBJ2-1
clone size: .
D gene: .
V gene: TRBV7-9
CDR3 protein: CASSYDGGPQNEQFF
CDR3 DNA: TGTGCCAGCAGCTATGACGGGGGGCCCCAAAATGAGCAGTTCTTC

J gene: TRBJ1-1
clone size: large
D gene: .
V gene: TRBV10-1
CDR3 protein: CASSESETEAFF
CDR3 DNA: TGCGCCAGCAGTGAGTCGGAGACTGAAGCTTTCTTT

J gene: TRBJ2-3
clone size: once
D gene: TRBD1
V gene: TRBV5-6
CDR3 protein: CASSPRWDDRGQSDTQYF
CDR3 DNA: TGTGCCAGCAGCCCCCGATGGGATGACAGGGGGCAATCAGATACGCAGTATTTT

J gene: TRBJ2-3
clone size: .
D gene: .
V gene: TRBV7-8
CDR3 protein: CASSLTRGSGLAQYF
CDR3 DNA: TGTGCCAGCAGCTTAACGCGCGGGTCCGGGTTGGCGCAGTATTTT

J gene: TRBJ1-1
clone size: few
D gene: .
V gene: TRBV5-5
CDR3 protein: CASSLDRTEAFF
CDR3 DNA: TGTGCCAGCAGCTTGGACAGGACTGAAGCTTTCTTT

J gene: TRBJ2-7
clone size: .
D gene: .
V gene: TRBV30
CDR3 protein: CAWSNSREQYF
CDR3 DNA: TGTGCCTGGAGTAATTCTCGGGAGCAGTACTTC

J gene: TRBJ2-1
clone size: .
D gene: TRBD2
V gene: TRBV18
CDR3 protein: CASSTSGGASNEQFF
CDR3 DNA: TGTGCCAGCTCAACTAGCGGGGGGGCCTCAAATGAGCAGTTCTTC

J gene: TRBJ2-3
clone size: .
D gene: .
V gene: TRBV6-5
CDR3 protein: CASVGVSVGGDTQYF
CDR3 DNA: TGTGCCAGCGTGGGTGTTTCGGTCGGGGGAGATACGCAGTATTTT

J gene: TRBJ1-1
clone size: .
D gene: .
V gene: TRBV7-9
CDR3 protein: CASSYGGGTEAFF
CDR3 DNA: TGTGCCAGCAGCTACGGCGGGGGGACAGAAGCTTTCTTT

J gene: TRBJ1-6
clone size: .
D gene: .
V gene: TRBV19
CDR3 protein: CASSQMRGSPLHF
CDR3 DNA: TGTGCCAGTAGTCAGATGAGAGGATCACCCCTCCACTTT

J gene: TRBJ2-2
clone size: .
D gene: TRBD2
V gene: TRBV5-4
CDR3 protein: CASSLTSGGAGELLF
CDR3 DNA: TGTGCCAGCAGCTTGACTAGCGGGGGGGCCGGGGAGCTGCTTTTT

J gene: TRBJ2-1
clone size: .
D gene: .
V gene: TRBV7-2
CDR3 protein: CASSLRGLDNYNEQFF
CDR3 DNA: TGTGCCAGCAGCTTAAGAGGACTTGACAACTACAATGAGCAGTTCTTC

J gene: TRBJ2-1
clone size: .
D gene: TRBD1
V gene: TRBV9
CDR3 protein: CASSSGTGSYNEQFF
CDR3 DNA: TGTGCCAGCAGCTCGGGGACAGGATCCTACAATGAGCAGTTCTTC

J gene: TRBJ1-5
clone size: .
D gene: .
V gene: TRBV7-9
CDR3 protein: CASSPGTQPQHF
CDR3 DNA: TGTGCCAGCAGCCCAGGAACTCAGCCCCAGCATTTT

J gene: TRBJ2-2
clone size: .
D gene: TRBD1
V gene: TRBV11-2
CDR3 protein: CASSSPGGWAGELFF
CDR3 DNA: TGTGCCAGCAGCTCACCAGGGGGTTGGGCCGGGGAGCTGTTTTTT

J gene: TRBJ2-3
clone size: .
D gene: .
V gene: TRBV7-2
CDR3 protein: CASSAGLGTDTQYF
CDR3 DNA: TGTGCCAGCAGCGCCGGACTGGGGACAGATACGCAGTATTTT

J gene: TRBJ1-2
clone size: once
D gene: TRBD1
V gene: TRBV5-6
CDR3 protein: CASLATGTAAYGYTF
CDR3 DNA: TGTGCCAGCCTAGCCACCGGGACAGCTGCCTATGGCTACACCTTC

J gene: TRBJ2-3
clone size: .
D gene: TRBD2
V gene: TRBV29-1
CDR3 protein: CSVDGLAGFTDTQYF
CDR3 DNA: TGCAGCGTTGACGGACTAGCGGGGTTTACAGATACGCAGTATTTT

J gene: TRBJ1-5
clone size: .
D gene: .
V gene: TRBV2
CDR3 protein: CASSESGQPQHF
CDR3 DNA: TGTGCCAGCAGTGAATCGGGTCAGCCCCAGCATTTT

J gene: TRBJ1-4
clone size: few
D gene: TRBD1
V gene: TRBV7-2
CDR3 protein: CASSLGDRGAEKLFF
CDR3 DNA: TGTGCCAGCAGCTTAGGGGACAGGGGAGCTGAAAAACTGTTTTTT

J gene: TRBJ2-3
clone size: .
D gene: .
V gene: TRBV5-1
CDR3 protein: CASSLSLTTDTQYF
CDR3 DNA: TGCGCCAGCAGCTTGAGTCTAACCACAGATACGCAGTATTTT

J gene: TRBJ1-5
clone size: .
D gene: .
V gene: TRBV5-1
CDR3 protein: CASSLNPGHSNQPQHF
CDR3 DNA: TGCGCCAGCAGCTTGAACCCGGGACATAGCAATCAGCCCCAGCATTTT

J gene: TRBJ2-7
clone size: .
D gene: .
V gene: TRBV5-4
CDR3 protein: CASQEPPAYEQYF
CDR3 DNA: TGTGCCTCGCAAGAACCCCCAGCCTACGAGCAGTACTTC

J gene: TRBJ2-7
clone size: .
D gene: .
V gene: TRBV11-2
CDR3 protein: CASSLPHGGVYEQYF
CDR3 DNA: TGTGCCAGCAGCTTACCTCACGGAGGGGTTTACGAGCAGTACTTC

J gene: TRBJ1-3
clone size: .
D gene: .
V gene: TRBV7-2
CDR3 protein: CASSLREGSGNTIYF
CDR3 DNA: TGTGCCAGCAGCTTACGGGAAGGCTCTGGAAACACCATATATTTT

J gene: TRBJ2-3
clone size: .
D gene: TRBD2
V gene: TRBV18
CDR3 protein: CASSPSGGRTDTQYF
CDR3 DNA: TGTGCCAGCTCACCAAGCGGGGGCCGCACAGATACGCAGTATTTT

J gene: TRBJ1-5
clone size: once
D gene: .
V gene: TRBV7-8
CDR3 protein: CASSPRAGVGSNQPQHF
CDR3 DNA: TGTGCCAGCAGCCCGCGAGCGGGAGTTGGCAGCAATCAGCCCCAGCATTTT